What follows describes a single TCR beta chain. The antigen is undetermined. The data belong to a study of cytomegalovirus exposure and HLA in healthy donors. General observations from the study: Later examination showed HLA-associated TCR beta chains had greater clonal expansion than equally common others. A later analysis found that most CMV-associated TCR beta chains appeared HLA-restricted. DRB1 showed the most TCR associations and HLA-C the fewest in a later analysis, as rates varied by HLA locus.

The PCR was carried out with 60 Vbeta primers and 13 Jbeta primers. Using immunoSEQ multiplex PCR, the repertoire was profiled, and TCRdb retains in-frame clones only, with some absent. The sample includes more than 130,000 clones, over 60% of them seen just once. This receptor was taken from a man aged 35 to 55 in good health and CMV-seropositive. The sequenced sample consisted of PBMCs.

CDR3 loop: CAISDPGTGSQPQHF. The CDR3, as DNA: TGTGCCATCAGTGATCCAGGGACAGGTTCTCAGCCCCAGCATTTT. The chain employs TRBV10-3 and TRBJ1-5; 8 nucleotides align to TRBD1. Germline-derived CDR1 and CDR2 are ENHRY and SYGVKD. The V segment lost 3 bases and the J segment 6 bases; nucleotides outside the gene matches: 7. The CDR3 has 15 residues.